This T cell receptor beta chain was captured by sequencing in a study of shared clonotypes between healthy human individuals. Overall study results and limits: Clonotype sharing among donors, it was expected, would be affected by sequencing depth.

Naive CD8 cells were CD45RO-negative, positively selected for CCR7, excluding terminally differentiated effector memory CD45RA+ cells. Assay: immunoSEQ multiplex PCR; the TCRdb copy retains only in-frame clones and omits some. The sample gives over 2 million clones, about 95% of which show up once; about 1.1% is in the top ten. For this clone: Its antigen is not identified.

Sequenced: naive CD8+ T cells sorted from blood. This TCR was recovered from a man aged 18 to 29 in good health.

CDR3 protein: CASSQDVPGQGAYEQYF. The CDR3 DNA is TGCGCCAGCAGCCAAGATGTCCCCGGACAGGGGGCTTACGAGCAGTACTTC. V is TRBV4-3 and J is TRBJ2-7; 11 bases line up with TRBD1. Germline CDR1 reads LGHNA; CDR2 reads YSLEER. The CDR3 length is 17 residues. The V gene end was trimmed by 0 bases and the J gene end by 4 bases; junction bases not matched to a gene: 8.